This TCR beta chain was captured in a study of T cell responses to AZD1222 COVID-19 vaccine (dated by TCRdb to about 2021). Broadly, across the study: AZD1222 recipients with second doses at about 4 weeks or about 12 weeks were pooled, because spike-specific TCR depth and breadth did not differ between schedules. Trial participants were enrolled by age into 18-55, 56-69 and 70-plus year subgroups, with around 140, 26 and 57 TCR-sequenced participants respectively. TCR sequencing was performed for 230 to 250 trial participants, of whom 200 to 210 were given two doses of AZD1222 and approximately 25 were given two doses of MenACWY control vaccine. Points the paper makes about the study in general: Reportedly, close to half of the unique spike-specific TCRs recognized epitopes lying outside the regions that are mutated in the B.1.351 and B.1.1.7 variants. Because no samples from the day 14 peak response were available, repertoires could be characterized only after the peak T cell response. Conclusions about previously exposed vaccinees are limited because only six or seven AZD1222 recipients were SARS-CoV-2 seropositive at baseline. Most participants were white British and females outnumbered males, and the authors suggested that clonal diversity may have been underestimated. After two AZD1222 doses, spike-specific TCR breadth and depth were significantly higher than at day 0 and than in MenACWY recipients. Vaccine-associated CD4 TCRs spanned the whole spike protein, with dominant responses in regions 160-218 and 743-854. In the small 56-69-year group, the increase in depth fell short of significance, most likely because of low power.

With respect to this clone: The clone's antigen remains unknown. Base qualities are missing; no much larger clone stands one base away.

CDR3 length: 16 amino acids, cysteine to phenylalanine. Only the CDR3 part of the read is kept: 48 bases, read in frame from the first base. Trimming takes 1 base from V and 7 bases from J, and the germline ends sit 17 bases apart. CDR1 is given as LGHDT and CDR2 as YNNKEL, both from the germline V gene (reference sequence). The CDR3 regions of human TCRbeta chains were analyzed by immunosequencing. In the paper's pipeline: Repertoire TCRs were matched against a reference library of SARS-CoV-2-specific TCRs generated with the MIRA antigen-specificity platform. Breadth meant the fraction of unique TCRs that were SARS-CoV-2-associated, whereas depth meant the fraction of total T cells that were SARS-CoV-2-associated. Each spike-specific TCR was assigned to its reactive spike region and to a CD4 or CD8 class using the MIRA data. Log10-transformed breadth and depth values were compared by one-way ANOVA with Sidak's multiple comparisons tests. TCRdb limited this immuneACCESS table to in-frame rearrangements with V and J called. A share of clones is missing; checked studies link under half to unresolved V genes, and the rest is unexplained. V, J and clone size derive from that table, while D and trimming were established from the DNA sequence. The sample table shows more than 150,000 clones, and 90% are seen once. The ten largest clones add up to 1.8% of the sample.

Interpreted using the paper, the time point label stands for: baseline before first vaccination. Vaccinee samples came from UK trials COV001 and COV002, including a single-blind randomized controlled phase 2/3 trial of AZD1222 (ChAdOx1 nCoV-19) in healthy adults. For TCRbeta chain sequencing, PBMC samples from trial participants were taken at day 0 and at day 28 after the second dose. The chain is assembled from TRBV3-1 (or the pseudogene TRBV3-2) and TRBJ2-1; 5 matching bases give a weak D call of TRBD1. This receptor was identified in an adult in good health. This sample comprised peripheral blood, obtained on day 0 of AZD1222 vaccination. The DNA is as follows: TGTGCCAGCAGCCAAGGAAGACAGCTGGGGAAAAATGAGCAGTTCTTC. It translates as CASSQGRQLGKNEQFF.